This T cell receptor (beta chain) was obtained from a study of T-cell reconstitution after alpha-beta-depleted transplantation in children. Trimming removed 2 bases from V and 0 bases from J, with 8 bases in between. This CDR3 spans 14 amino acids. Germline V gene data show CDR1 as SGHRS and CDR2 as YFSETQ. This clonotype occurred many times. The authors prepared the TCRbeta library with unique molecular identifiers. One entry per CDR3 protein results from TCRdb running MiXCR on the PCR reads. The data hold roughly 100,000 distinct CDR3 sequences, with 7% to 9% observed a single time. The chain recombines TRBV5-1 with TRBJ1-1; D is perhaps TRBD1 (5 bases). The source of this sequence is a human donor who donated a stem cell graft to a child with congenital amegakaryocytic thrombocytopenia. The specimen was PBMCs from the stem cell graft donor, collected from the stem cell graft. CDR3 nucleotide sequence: TGCGCCAGCAGCTTTGACAGCATGAACACTGAAGCTTTCTTT. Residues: CASSFDSMNTEAFF.